Below are 23 T cell receptor beta chains sequenced from a single sample in a study of blood T cells in healthy people across ages (dated by TCRdb to between 2014 and 2017). Library method: 5' RACE. The data were produced on an Illumina HiSeq 2500. A second PCR of roughly 7 to 11 cycles was performed with a sample-barcoded 5' primer and a J-beta primer mix. Using fastp at Q25 and MiXCR, TCRdb reprocessed the public reads and kept productive beta chains. Identical CDR3 proteins give one entry, which carries the most common genes and DNA. The sample table records more than 700,000 distinct CDR3 sequences; about 55% of these occur just once. About 42% of the sample lies in the top ten. The source material was blood. These receptor sequences come from a man older than 75 in good health.

This clonotype was counted only a few times. V is TRBV29-1 and J is TRBJ2-3, with 9 bases fitting TRBD2. This CDR3 has 14 residues. The germline CDR1 and CDR2 sequences are SQVTM and ANQGSEA. The CDR3: CLAGGRGGVDTQYF. The CDR3 DNA is TGCTTAGCCGGCGGGAGGGGGGGAGTAGATACGCAGTATTTT.

On this clonotype: Sequence at one end of the junction differs from germline and may be a read error. The J gene is TRBJ1-1, the V gene TRBV29-1, with a possible D match to TRBD1 (6 bases). The CDR3 runs to 14 residues. Germline assignment: CDR1 SQVTM and CDR2 ANQGSEA. The CDR3 loop is CSVKGEAMNTGAFF. Written as DNA, the CDR3 is TGCAGCGTCAAGGGGGAGGCCATGAACACTGGAGCTTTCTTT.

This clonotype has just a few counts. The CDR3 spells CASSSLGGRAGNEQFF. The CDR3 DNA reads as TGTGCCAGCAGCTCTCTTGGCGGGAGGGCCGGGAATGAGCAGTTCTTC. The V and J genes are TRBV12-3 or TRBV12-4 and TRBJ2-1; 9 nucleotides agree with TRBD2. The V segment lost 6 bases and the J segment 7 bases; nucleotides outside the gene matches: 13. The CDR3 is 16 amino acids.

The DNA of the CDR3 is TGTGCCAGCAGCCAAAGCGGCGGCGGGGCTGAAGCTTTCTTT. As protein: CASSQSGGGAEAFF. The rearrangement uses TRBV27 and TRBJ1-1; D ambiguous. CDR1 and CDR2 from the germline V gene are MNHEY and SMNVEV (reference sequence). Trimming removed 6 bases at V and 6 bases at J, with 17 bases between. This CDR3 has 14 amino acids.

A few counts support this clonotype. This sequence joins TRBV29-1 and TRBJ2-1, with D unresolved. The CDR3 totals 12 residues. CDR1 is SQVTM, CDR2 ANQGSEA, per germline. Trimming took off 4 bases at V and 5 bases at J, with 9 bases between the two ends. CDR3 DNA: TGCAGCGTTGTTCGGGTAAACAATGAGCAGTTCTTC. Its translation: CSVVRVNNEQFF.

This clonotype came up a few times. This chain uses TRBV27 with TRBJ1-2; 9 bases align to TRBD1. V lost 6 bases and J lost 8; bases outside the gene matches: 13. Per germline, CDR1 MNHEY and CDR2 SMNVEV (reference sequence). The CDR3 is 15 amino acids. The CDR3 sequence is CASRKTGTGSGGYTF. The CDR3 nucleotides read TGTGCCAGCAGAAAGACCGGGACAGGGTCAGGCGGCTACACCTTC.

Regarding this clonotype: At one of its ends the junction is not consistent with the germline gene, which may arise from a read error. The CDR3 region is CGVQTGSETQYF. CDR3 sequence (DNA): TGCGGCGTTCAGACAGGGTCGGAGACCCAGTACTTC. The gene calls are TRBV29-1 and TRBJ2-5; 7 positions agree with TRBD1. The CDR3 covers 12 residues. Per germline, CDR1 SQVTM and CDR2 ANQGSEA.

This clonotype turned up a few times. The chain links TRBV28 to TRBJ2-7; 12 bases fit TRBD1. The J call is doubtful: the DNA matches TRBJ2-5 better. The germline V gene encodes CDR1 MDHEN and CDR2 SYDVKM. The CDR3 is made up of 16 amino acids. CDR3 amino acids: CASSRIGTGGAETQYF. DNA for the CDR3: TGTGCCAGCAGCCGAATCGGGACAGGGGGCGCGGAGACCCAGTACTTC.

The V and J genes are TRBV5-1 and TRBJ2-5; D is unclear. V gave up 5 bases and J gave up 5 bases, with 19 bases separating them. Germline V gives CDR1 SGHRS, CDR2 YFSETQ. The length of the CDR3 is 15 residues. The CDR3 region is CASSRSPARQETQYF. CDR3 nucleotides: TGCGCCAGCAGTCGATCCCCGGCCCGGCAGGAGACCCAGTACTTC.

V is TRBV29-1 and J is TRBJ2-7, with D perhaps matching TRBD2 (7 bases). Trimming took 7 bases from V and 3 from J, leaving 16 bases between them. The CDR3 length is 13 residues. The V gene's germline CDR1 is SQVTM and CDR2 ANQGSEA. The DNA of the CDR3 is TGCAGCGCACAAGGGGGGGGTCGCTACGAGCAGTACTTC. It specifies CSAQGGGRYEQYF.

Regarding this clonotype: Being one base from a much bigger clone, this may be a read error. The chain has TRBV6-6 and TRBJ2-5, with D unresolved. Per the germline V gene, CDR1 is MNHNY and CDR2 is SVGAGI (reference sequence). Trimming left V 5 bases short and J 11 bases short, with 24 bases between. This CDR3 is built from 15 residues. The CDR3 is CASSDPMDAAYGQYF. The DNA of the CDR3 is TGTGCCAGCAGTGATCCTATGGACGCGGCCTACGGGCAGTACTTC.

The V gene is TRBV5-1, the J gene TRBJ2-7, with 7 bases fitting TRBD1. The DNA matches TRBJ2-5 better at its end, which makes the J call doubtful. The germline V gene has CDR1 SGHRS and CDR2 YFSETQ. The CDR3 totals 16 residues. The CDR3 loop is CASSPGLTGLEETQYF. The CDR3 DNA reads TGCGCCAGCAGCCCGGGCCTGACAGGGTTGGAAGAGACCCAGTACTTC.

This clonotype appeared many times. The chain employs TRBV7-2 and TRBJ2-3; 7 nucleotides agree with TRBD2. After removal of 5 bases from V and 14 bases from J, the junction contained 22 bases not matched to a gene. The germline gives CDR1 SGHTA, CDR2 FQGNSA. The CDR3 spans 16 residues. CDR3 nucleotide sequence: TGTGCCAGCAGCGGTGGGGCGGGAGATTTCGACAGATACGCGTATTTT. The encoded protein is CASSGGAGDFDRYAYF.

This clonotype occurred many times. This chain uses TRBV12-3 or TRBV12-4 with TRBJ2-3; possibly TRBD2 for D (5 bases). This CDR3 comprises 14 residues. Trimming removed 7 bases from V and 3 bases from J, with 14 bases in between. The CDR3 here is CASTLGVSTDTQYF. CDR3 in DNA: TGTGCCAGCACCTTGGGAGTTTCGACAGATACGCAGTATTTT.

In its sample, this clonotype was seen a few times. The V and J genes are TRBV7-2 and TRBJ2-4; D might be TRBD2 (5 bases). CDR1 and CDR2 from the germline V gene are SGHTA and FQGNSA. The V end lost 5 bases, the J end lost 5 bases, and 13 bases lay between the germline ends. The CDR3 consists of 14 residues. The CDR3 region has the DNA TGTGCCAGCAGCCATCCCGGAGGAGAAAACATTCAGTACTTC. Its translation: CASSHPGGENIQYF.

The chain has TRBV9 and TRBJ2-1, with D tentatively TRBD2 (6 bases). The V gene lost 5 bases and the J gene lost 4 bases, with 16 bases spanning the gap. Germline V gene data show CDR1 as SGDLS and CDR2 as YYNGEE. This CDR3 region has 15 residues. Here the CDR3 reads CASSAPGAQYNEQFF. CDR3 bases: TGTGCCAGCAGTGCACCGGGAGCTCAATACAATGAGCAGTTCTTC.

The chain joins TRBV3-1 to TRBJ2-2, with D unresolved. V gave up 6 bases and J gave up 7 bases, with 15 bases separating them. CDR3 length: 14 amino acids. Germline V CDR1 and CDR2: LGHDT, YNNKEL (reference sequence). CDR3 sequence (DNA): TGTGCCAGCAGGGCATGGCTCCAAATCGGGGAGCTGTTTTTT. This encodes CASRAWLQIGELFF.

Here the CDR3 reads CSVEGEASSYNEQFF. CDR3 nucleotides: TGCAGCGTTGAAGGGGAGGCCAGCTCCTACAATGAGCAGTTCTTC. The chain has TRBV29-1 and TRBJ2-1; weak D call: TRBD2 (6 bases). Germline V CDR1 and CDR2: SQVTM, ANQGSEA. This CDR3 region has 15 residues. V was clipped by 1 base and J by 0 bases, with 10 bases between them.

V is TRBV15 and J is TRBJ2-4; 9 bases agree with TRBD2. TRBJ2-5 matches the DNA end more closely, so the J call is doubtful. This CDR3 region has 13 residues. CDR1 LNHNV and CDR2 YYDKDF come from the germline V gene (reference sequence). Here the CDR3 reads CATSKLAGETQYF. CDR3 DNA sequence: TGTGCCACCAGCAAACTAGCGGGAGAGACCCAGTACTTC.

The V and J genes are TRBV10-3 and TRBJ2-4; 12 nucleotides line up with TRBD1. This CDR3 has 16 residues. V dropped 2 bases and J dropped 14; count of bases not matched to a gene: 13. Per germline, CDR1 ENHRY and CDR2 SYGVKD. The CDR3 nucleotides are TGTGCCATCAGTGAGCTTACACGGGACAGGGGGCAAGGGGAGTACTTC. It codes for CAISELTRDRGQGEYF.

The chain joins TRBV6-5 to TRBJ1-1; D is undetermined. Between the trimmed V and J ends, which lost 0 bases and 4 bases, there was a span of 15 bases. The CDR3 spans 16 residues. CDR1 and CDR2 (germline): MNHEY, SVGAGI. The CDR3 region is CASSYSGPPLSTEAFF. The CDR3 bases are TGTGCCAGCAGTTACTCCGGGCCCCCGCTCAGCACTGAAGCTTTCTTT.

This chain links TRBV5-1 with TRBJ2-7, with no clear D. CDR3 size: 14 residues. CDR1 is SGHRS and CDR2 is YFSETQ in the germline V gene. V lost 4 bases, J lost 3 bases, and 14 bases lay in between. CDR3 amino acids: CASSIHPASYEQYF. The CDR3 bases are TGCGCCAGCAGCATTCACCCGGCTAGCTACGAGCAGTACTTC.

This clonotype was seen only once. The chain uses TRBV28 and TRBJ2-7, with no clear D. The better agreement between TRBJ2-5 and the DNA end casts doubt on the J call. From germline, CDR1 is MDHEN and CDR2 SYDVKM. CDR3 length equals 13 residues. The CDR3 nucleotides are TGTGCCAGCAGTGCCCCCAGGCGGGAGACCCAGTACTTC. It yields the protein CASSAPRRETQYF.